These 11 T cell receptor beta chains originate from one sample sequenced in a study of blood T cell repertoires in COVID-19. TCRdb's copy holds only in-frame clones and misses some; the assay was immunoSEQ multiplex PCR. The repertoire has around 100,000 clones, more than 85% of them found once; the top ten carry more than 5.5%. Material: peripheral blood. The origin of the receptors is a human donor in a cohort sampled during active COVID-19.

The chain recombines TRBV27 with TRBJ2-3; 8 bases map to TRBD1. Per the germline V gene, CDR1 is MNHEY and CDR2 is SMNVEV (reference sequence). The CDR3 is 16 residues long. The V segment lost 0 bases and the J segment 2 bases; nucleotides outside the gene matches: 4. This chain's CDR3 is CASSLSQGALTDTQYF. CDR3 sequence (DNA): TGTGCCAGCAGTTTATCTCAGGGGGCACTCACAGATACGCAGTATTTT.

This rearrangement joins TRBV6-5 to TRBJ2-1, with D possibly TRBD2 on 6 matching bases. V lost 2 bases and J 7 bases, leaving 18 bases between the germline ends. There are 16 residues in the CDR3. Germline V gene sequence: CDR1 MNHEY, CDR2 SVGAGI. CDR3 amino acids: CASSYLTSRDGNEQFF. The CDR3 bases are TGTGCCAGCAGTTACCTAACATCGCGGGATGGGAATGAGCAGTTCTTC.

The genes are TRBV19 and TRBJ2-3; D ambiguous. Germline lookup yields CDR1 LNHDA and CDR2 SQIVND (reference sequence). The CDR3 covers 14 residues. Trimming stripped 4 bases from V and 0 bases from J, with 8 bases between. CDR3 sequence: CASSNGASTDTQYF. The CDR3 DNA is TGTGCCAGTAGTAATGGAGCTAGCACAGATACGCAGTATTTT.

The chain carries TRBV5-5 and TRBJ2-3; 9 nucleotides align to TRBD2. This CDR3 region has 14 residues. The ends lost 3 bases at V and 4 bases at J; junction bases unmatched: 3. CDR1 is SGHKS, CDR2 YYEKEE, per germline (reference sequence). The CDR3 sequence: CASSSGLAADTQYF. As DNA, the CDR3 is TGTGCCAGCAGCTCGGGACTAGCAGCAGATACGCAGTATTTT.

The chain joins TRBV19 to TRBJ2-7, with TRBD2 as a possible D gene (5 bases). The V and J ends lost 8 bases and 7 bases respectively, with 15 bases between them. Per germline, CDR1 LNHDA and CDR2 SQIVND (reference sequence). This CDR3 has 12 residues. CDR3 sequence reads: CASRRGLHEQYF. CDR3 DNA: TGTGCCAGTCGAAGAGGGCTTCATGAGCAGTACTTC.

As DNA, the CDR3 is TGTGCCAGCAGCAAGGGGATTGACAGGGTAGGCGAGCAGTACTTC. Translating gives CASSKGIDRVGEQYF. This sequence joins TRBV5-4 and TRBJ2-7, with 7 bases identical to TRBD1. V shed 4 bases, J shed 6 bases, and the junction held 13 bases outside the gene matches. Germline lookup yields CDR1 SGHNT and CDR2 YYREEE (reference sequence). The CDR3 is 15 amino acids.

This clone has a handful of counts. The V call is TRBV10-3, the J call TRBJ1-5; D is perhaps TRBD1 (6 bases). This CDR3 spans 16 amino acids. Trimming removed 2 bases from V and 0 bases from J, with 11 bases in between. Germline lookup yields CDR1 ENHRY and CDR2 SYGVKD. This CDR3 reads CAISERAGDSNQPQHF. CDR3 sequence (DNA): TGTGCCATCAGTGAGAGGGCAGGGGATAGCAATCAGCCCCAGCATTTT.

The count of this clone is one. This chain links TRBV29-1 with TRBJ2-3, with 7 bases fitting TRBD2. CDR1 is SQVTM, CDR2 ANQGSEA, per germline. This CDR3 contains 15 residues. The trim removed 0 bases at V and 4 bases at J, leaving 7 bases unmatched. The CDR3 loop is CSVEDTGGRPDTQYF. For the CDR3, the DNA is TGCAGCGTTGAAGATACGGGGGGAAGACCAGATACGCAGTATTTT.

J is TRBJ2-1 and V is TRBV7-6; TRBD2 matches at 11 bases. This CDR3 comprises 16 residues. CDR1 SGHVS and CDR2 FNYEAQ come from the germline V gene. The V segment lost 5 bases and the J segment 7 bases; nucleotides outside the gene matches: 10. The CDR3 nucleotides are TGTGCCAGCAGCCGGATACTAGCGGGGGAAATGAATGAGCAGTTCTTC. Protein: CASSRILAGEMNEQFF.

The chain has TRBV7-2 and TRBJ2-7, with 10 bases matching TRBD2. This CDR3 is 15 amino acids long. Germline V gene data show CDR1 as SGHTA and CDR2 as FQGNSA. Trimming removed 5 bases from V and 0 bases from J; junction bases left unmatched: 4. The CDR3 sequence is CASSQGLASSYEQYF. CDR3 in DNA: TGTGCCAGCAGCCAGGGACTAGCGAGCTCCTACGAGCAGTACTTC.

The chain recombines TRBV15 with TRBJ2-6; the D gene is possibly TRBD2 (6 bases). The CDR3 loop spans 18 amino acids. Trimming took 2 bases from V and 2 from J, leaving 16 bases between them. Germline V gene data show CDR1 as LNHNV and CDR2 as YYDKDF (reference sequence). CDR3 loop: CATSRKEGMVTGANVLTF. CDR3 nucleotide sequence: TGTGCCACCAGCAGAAAGGAGGGGATGGTAACTGGGGCCAACGTCCTGACTTTC.